Each of the 21 T cell receptor beta chains below was sequenced from the same sample in a study of vaccination effects on CD4 cells after COVID-19. The method was immunoSEQ multiplex PCR; TCRdb's version includes in-frame clones alone and lacks a portion of them. Of tens of thousands of clones detected, over 60% appear once; the ten largest clones hold about 3%. These receptors lack a known antigen. Before sequencing took place, the ViraFEST assay used viral peptide pools to expand antigen-specific CD4+ T cells. A 10-day culture period preceded the isolation of CD4+ T cells. People in the vaccine group had not been infected with SARS-CoV-2 before, and their nucleocapsid antibodies were negative. Here the sequenced sample was CD4+ T cells from PBMCs cultured with HCoV-NL63 spike peptides, taken before COVID-19 vaccination. These receptors all come from a human donor who received a COVID-19 vaccine.

The chain uses TRBV7-3 and TRBJ2-6; tentative D call: TRBD2 (5 bases). V was clipped by 2 bases and J by 3 bases, with 11 bases between them. This CDR3 has 16 residues. Germline V CDR1 and CDR2: SGHTA, FQGTGA. The CDR3 here is CASSLLGSGGANVLTF. CDR3 sequence (DNA): TGTGCCAGCAGCTTACTGGGAAGCGGTGGGGCCAACGTCCTGACTTTC.

The V call is TRBV5-1, the J call TRBJ2-1; D possibly corresponds to TRBD2 (6 bases). Trimming pared 0 bases from V and 1 base from J, leaving 8 bases between. The CDR3 contains 15 residues. Germline loops: CDR1 SGHRS, CDR2 YFSETQ. This chain's CDR3 is CASSLAAGSYNEQFF. Written as DNA, the CDR3 is TGCGCCAGCAGCTTGGCGGCGGGGTCCTACAATGAGCAGTTCTTC.

The V gene is TRBV7-3, the J gene TRBJ2-3, with D unresolved. Germline-derived CDR1 and CDR2 are SGHTA and FQGTGA. V shed 3 bases and J shed 2 bases, with 3 bases lying between them. This CDR3 comprises 12 residues. The DNA of the CDR3 is TGTGCCAGCAGCTTGGACACAGATACGCAGTATTTT. Translating it yields CASSLDTDTQYF. The full variable domain, in which reference TRBV7-3 and TRBJ2-3 provide the parts outside the CDR3, is GAGVSQTPSNKVTEKGKYVELRCDPISGHTALYWYRQSLGQGPEFLIYFQGTGAADDSGLPNDRFFAVRPEGSVSTLKIQRTERGDSAVYLCASSLDTDTQYFGPGTRLTVL.

The chain employs TRBV6-2 or TRBV6-3 and TRBJ1-5; D gene uncertain. The V gene's germline CDR1 is MNHEY and CDR2 SVGEGT. Trimming cost V 0 bases and J 2 bases, with 11 bases left between them. CDR3 length: 16 amino acids. The CDR3 spells CASSYSIRGGNQPQHF. In nucleotides, the CDR3 is TGTGCCAGCAGTTACTCGATCCGGGGAGGCAATCAGCCCCAGCATTTT.

The chain employs TRBV5-4 and TRBJ2-5; D may be TRBD1 or TRBD2 (6 bases each). The CDR3 covers 14 residues. Germline values: CDR1 SGHNT, CDR2 YYREEE (reference sequence). Trimming took off 0 bases at V and 5 bases at J, with 11 bases between the two ends. The CDR3 here is CASSLGLGGETQYF. In DNA form, the CDR3 reads TGTGCCAGCAGCTTGGGTTTAGGGGGGGAGACCCAGTACTTC.

This clone was recorded a few times. The genes are TRBV19 and TRBJ1-2, with 10 positions matching TRBD1. From germline, CDR1 is LNHDA and CDR2 SQIVND (reference sequence). The CDR3 totals 15 residues. The V gene end was trimmed by 7 bases and the J gene end by 5 bases; junction bases not matched to a gene: 10. This chain's CDR3 is CASNDRDRGSYGYTF. CDR3 in DNA: TGTGCCAGTAACGACCGGGACAGGGGATCTTATGGCTACACCTTC.

The sample holds one count of this clone. The rearrangement uses TRBV5-1 and TRBJ2-3, with 8 bases that match TRBD2. Trimming at V came to 4 bases and at J to 4 bases, leaving 11 bases not matched to a gene. The germline gives CDR1 SGHRS, CDR2 YFSETQ. The CDR3 length is 16 residues. CDR3 in amino acids: CASSPDPGGAADTQYF. CDR3 DNA: TGCGCCAGCAGCCCTGACCCGGGGGGGGCCGCAGATACGCAGTATTTT.

CDR3 sequence reads: CSVRPGQGLDTQYF. The DNA for the CDR3 is TGCAGCGTTCGCCCGGGACAGGGTCTTGATACGCAGTATTTT. The chain employs TRBV29-1 and TRBJ2-3; 9 bases map to TRBD1. Germline lookup yields CDR1 SQVTM and CDR2 ANQGSEA. V shed 5 bases, J shed 6 bases, and the junction held 9 bases outside the gene matches. This CDR3 region has 14 residues.

The genes are TRBV11-3 and TRBJ2-7; D may be TRBD1 (6 bases). The CDR3 totals 14 residues. The ends were cut back, 10 bases at V and 3 bases at J, with 19 bases in the middle. Looked up from germline, CDR1 is SGHNT and CDR2 is YENEEA. The CDR3, as DNA: TGTGCCATCGCCCGGAACAGGGAAGGCTACGAGCAGTACGTC. Translated: CAIARNREGYEQYV.

The chain is built from TRBV24-1 and TRBJ1-5; D is uncertain. Germline CDR1 KGHDR, CDR2 SFDVKD. The CDR3 spans 14 residues. V was shortened by 9 bases and J by 3 bases, with 14 bases between the two germline ends. The CDR3 region is CATGESTHNQPQHF. The CDR3 region has the DNA TGTGCCACCGGAGAGTCGACTCACAATCAGCCCCAGCATTTT.

This sequence joins TRBV29-1 and TRBJ2-5; TRBD2 is a possible D gene (7 bases). Germline CDR1 is SQVTM and CDR2 is ANQGSEA. The CDR3 loop spans 15 amino acids. V dropped 4 bases and J dropped 5 bases, with 20 bases sitting between them. CDR3 protein: CSVANRSGGAETQYF. The CDR3 bases are TGCAGCGTTGCGAACCGATCGGGGGGCGCTGAGACCCAGTACTTC.

The chain recombines TRBV6-6 with TRBJ2-7; D might be TRBD1 or TRBD2, each matching 5 bases. The CDR3 length is 15 residues. Per germline, CDR1 MNHNY and CDR2 SVGAGI (reference sequence). V lost 2 bases and J lost 6, with 17 bases in between. The CDR3, as DNA: TGTGCCAGCAGTTACGAAATGGGGGAGCCCTTCGAGCAGTACGTC. It translates to CASSYEMGEPFEQYV.

This chain joins TRBV28 and TRBJ1-2; D might be TRBD1 (6 bases). V lost 7 bases and J 4 bases, leaving 13 bases between the germline ends. Looked up from germline, CDR1 is MDHEN and CDR2 is SYDVKM. The CDR3 consists of 13 residues. The CDR3 sequence: CASMVQGAYGYTF. In nucleotides, the CDR3 is TGTGCCAGCATGGTACAGGGAGCCTATGGCTACACCTTC.

The chain recombines TRBV7-9 with TRBJ2-7; 7 bases map to TRBD1. Germline CDR1 SEHNR, CDR2 FQNEAQ (reference sequence). The CDR3 is 14 amino acids. The ends lost 5 bases at V and 4 bases at J; junction bases unmatched: 8. CDR3 sequence reads: CASSPGDRIYEQYV. CDR3 in DNA: TGTGCCAGCAGCCCAGGGGACAGAATTTACGAGCAGTACGTC.

This chain joins TRBV7-2 and TRBJ2-5, with 7 nucleotides matching TRBD1. CDR1 is SGHTA, CDR2 FQGNSA, per germline. The V gene end was trimmed by 5 bases and the J gene end by 5 bases; junction bases not matched to a gene: 5. The CDR3 is made up of 13 amino acids. The CDR3, as DNA: TGTGCCAGCAGCCCTAAGACAGGGGAGACCCAGTACTTC. Protein: CASSPKTGETQYF.

CDR3 loop: CASSQQGTGGVVTQYF. CDR3 DNA: TGTGCCAGCAGCCAACAGGGGACAGGGGGAGTAGTTACGCAGTATTTT. This chain links TRBV3-1 (or the pseudogene TRBV3-2) with TRBJ2-3, with 11 positions matching TRBD1. The CDR3 totals 16 residues. Per the germline V gene, CDR1 is LGHDT and CDR2 is YNNKEL (reference sequence). V dropped 2 bases and J dropped 8; count of bases not matched to a gene: 9.

CDR3 sequence reads: CAWSLRENEQFF. DNA for the CDR3: TGTGCCTGGAGTTTGAGGGAAAATGAGCAGTTCTTC. The gene calls are TRBV30 and TRBJ2-1; tentatively, D is TRBD2 (5 bases). The CDR3 consists of 12 residues. Deletions cut 2 bases from V and 7 bases from J, with 9 bases between. Germline V gene sequence: CDR1 GTSNPN, CDR2 SVGIG (reference sequence).

The chain combines TRBV19 with TRBJ1-1, with a weak D call TRBD1 (5 bases). CDR1 and CDR2 from the germline V gene are LNHDA and SQIVND (reference sequence). The CDR3 sequence is 14 residues long. Trimming pared 2 bases from V and 2 bases from J, leaving 9 bases between. The DNA for the CDR3 is TGTGCCAGTAGTATACCGGGACTTAACACTGAAGCTTTCTTT. Translated, it gives CASSIPGLNTEAFF. The variable domain in full, completed from reference TRBV19 and TRBJ1-1, reads DGGITQSPKYLFRKEGQNVTLSCEQNLNHDAMYWYRQDPGQGLRLIYYSQIVNDFQKGDIAEGYSVSREKKESFPLTVTSAQKNPTAFYLCASSIPGLNTEAFFGQGTRLTVV.

This chain joins TRBV2 and TRBJ2-1; 7 nucleotides match TRBD1. V trimming: 6 bases; J trimming: 0 bases; junction bases outside the gene matches: 5. CDR3 length: 15 residues. The V gene's germline CDR1 is SNHLY and CDR2 FYNNEI. For the CDR3, the DNA is TGTGCCAGCAGGATACAGGGGAGCTCCTACAATGAGCAGTTCTTC. Translation gives CASRIQGSSYNEQFF.

This clone was observed a single time. The V call is TRBV18, the J call TRBJ1-3; no definite D call. Trimming took 4 bases from V and 3 from J, leaving 13 bases between them. Germline-derived CDR1 and CDR2 are KGHSH and LQKENI. The CDR3 runs to 15 residues. CDR3 coding DNA: TGTGCCAGCTCACATACCCGGGAAGGTGGAAACACCATATATTTT. The encoded protein is CASSHTREGGNTIYF.

The CDR3 DNA reads as TGTGCCAGCAGTCCTAGGACAGCATCAGGGGGCGCATCCTACAATGAGCAGTTCTTC. Amino acids: CASSPRTASGGASYNEQFF. The chain has TRBV2 and TRBJ2-1; TRBD1 matches at 8 bases. V dropped 5 bases and J dropped 1; count of bases not matched to a gene: 16. This CDR3 is built from 19 residues. The germline CDR1 and CDR2 sequences are SNHLY and FYNNEI.